By sample share, the clone carrying this TCR beta chain is large. CDR3 length: 16 residues. V shed 0 bases, J shed 5 bases, and the junction held 4 bases outside the gene matches. Per germline, CDR1 SGHTA and CDR2 FQGNSA. TCRdb reprocessed the PCR reads with MiXCR, giving one entry per CDR3 protein. The sample lists roughly 10,000 distinct CDR3 sequences, roughly 60% seen once, with around 30% in the top ten. The sample belongs to a study of tumor-infiltrating lymphocytes in oesophageal squamous cell carcinoma. Specimen: esophageal tumor tissue. This receptor was identified in a female donor with esophageal squamous cell carcinoma. The chain uses TRBV7-2 and TRBJ2-2; TRBD2 aligns across 9 bases. CDR3 sequence reads: CASSLASTSGTGELFF. CDR3 coding DNA: TGTGCCAGCAGCTTAGCGTCTACTAGCGGGACCGGGGAGCTGTTTTTT.